A selection of T cell receptor beta chains follows, all from one sample in a study of T-cell reconstitution after alpha-beta-depleted transplantation in children. TCRdb fed the PCR reads into MiXCR, producing one record per CDR3 protein. The sample includes some 200,000 distinct CDR3 sequences, approximately 6.3% of them seen just once. This material consisted of PBMCs, taken before TCRalphabeta/CD19-depleted stem cell transplant. The receptors here all came from a boy aged 2 to 9 with acute lymphoblastic leukemia, due to receive a stem cell transplant. CDR3s include the opening cysteine and the closing phenylalanine or tryptophan. Rows may omit the clone size; those that give it use once, few, many or a size class.

J	size	V	CDR3
TRBJ1-2	many	TRBV29-1	CSVDEDRVEGYTF
TRBJ2-7	many	TRBV20-1	CSASGTGNKQYF
TRBJ2-4	many	TRBV7-2	CASRRTSGATLAKNIQYF
TRBJ2-6	few	TRBV11-2	CASSPRGRGANVLTF
TRBJ2-1	many	TRBV28	CASTLLGGPSYNEQFF
TRBJ1-1	NA	TRBV3-1	CASSRQMNTEAFF
TRBJ2-7	NA	TRBV4-3	CASSQDRGRLSEQYF
TRBJ2-3	NA	TRBV3-1	CASSQVQAGVAGYTDTQYF
TRBJ2-3	few	TRBV12-3/TRBV12-4	CASSSPPGTTDTQYF
TRBJ2-7	many	TRBV20-1	CSARDMDSTPQYF
TRBJ1-2	NA	TRBV20-1	CSARNLGGQRYGYTF
TRBJ2-7	many	TRBV24-1	CATSDLDGYPNEQYF
TRBJ2-7	many	TRBV12-3/TRBV12-4	CASSLQLLYEQYF
TRBJ2-3	NA	TRBV5-1	CASSLIGRLAGDTQYF
TRBJ1-2	NA	TRBV29-1	CSTGTSANGYTF
TRBJ1-1	few	TRBV2	CASFEEGNTEAFF
TRBJ2-3	NA	TRBV5-4	CASSFSDYHTDTQYF
TRBJ1-3	many	TRBV15	CATSRDRGTVLQFGNTIYF
TRBJ2-2	many	TRBV3-2	CASSQVSITGELFF
TRBJ2-7	NA	TRBV7-6	CASSPGGGWHEQYF
TRBJ2-5	few	TRBV10-3	CAIKQGETQYF
TRBJ1-5	many	TRBV7-8	CASSRILGGINNQPQHF
TRBJ2-1	many	TRBV20-1	CSAPTSGNEQFF
TRBJ2-1	NA	TRBV12-3/TRBV12-4	CASSFRPAGGNEQFF
TRBJ2-3	many	TRBV5-1	CASSLDGTSTDTQYF
TRBJ2-5	NA	TRBV10-2	CASRAGGQETQYF
TRBJ2-6	many	TRBV20-1	CSAPPRQGALGANVLTF
TRBJ1-2	many	TRBV28	CASSFLGGYTF
TRBJ2-1	NA	TRBV7-9	CASSILADPHNEQFF
TRBJ1-6	few	TRBV7-2	CASSQIYNSPLHF
TRBJ2-7	many	TRBV10-2	CASSESYAAYEQYF
TRBJ1-5	many	TRBV20-1	CSAPQGTRQPQHF
TRBJ2-7	few	TRBV7-2	CASSLQGARYEQYF
TRBJ2-2	many	TRBV20-1	CSLTGGSTGELFF
TRBJ2-1	few	TRBV6-2/TRBV6-3	CASRYSRVSSGRGGYNEQFF
TRBJ2-1	NA	TRBV6-4	CASRPGNNEQFF